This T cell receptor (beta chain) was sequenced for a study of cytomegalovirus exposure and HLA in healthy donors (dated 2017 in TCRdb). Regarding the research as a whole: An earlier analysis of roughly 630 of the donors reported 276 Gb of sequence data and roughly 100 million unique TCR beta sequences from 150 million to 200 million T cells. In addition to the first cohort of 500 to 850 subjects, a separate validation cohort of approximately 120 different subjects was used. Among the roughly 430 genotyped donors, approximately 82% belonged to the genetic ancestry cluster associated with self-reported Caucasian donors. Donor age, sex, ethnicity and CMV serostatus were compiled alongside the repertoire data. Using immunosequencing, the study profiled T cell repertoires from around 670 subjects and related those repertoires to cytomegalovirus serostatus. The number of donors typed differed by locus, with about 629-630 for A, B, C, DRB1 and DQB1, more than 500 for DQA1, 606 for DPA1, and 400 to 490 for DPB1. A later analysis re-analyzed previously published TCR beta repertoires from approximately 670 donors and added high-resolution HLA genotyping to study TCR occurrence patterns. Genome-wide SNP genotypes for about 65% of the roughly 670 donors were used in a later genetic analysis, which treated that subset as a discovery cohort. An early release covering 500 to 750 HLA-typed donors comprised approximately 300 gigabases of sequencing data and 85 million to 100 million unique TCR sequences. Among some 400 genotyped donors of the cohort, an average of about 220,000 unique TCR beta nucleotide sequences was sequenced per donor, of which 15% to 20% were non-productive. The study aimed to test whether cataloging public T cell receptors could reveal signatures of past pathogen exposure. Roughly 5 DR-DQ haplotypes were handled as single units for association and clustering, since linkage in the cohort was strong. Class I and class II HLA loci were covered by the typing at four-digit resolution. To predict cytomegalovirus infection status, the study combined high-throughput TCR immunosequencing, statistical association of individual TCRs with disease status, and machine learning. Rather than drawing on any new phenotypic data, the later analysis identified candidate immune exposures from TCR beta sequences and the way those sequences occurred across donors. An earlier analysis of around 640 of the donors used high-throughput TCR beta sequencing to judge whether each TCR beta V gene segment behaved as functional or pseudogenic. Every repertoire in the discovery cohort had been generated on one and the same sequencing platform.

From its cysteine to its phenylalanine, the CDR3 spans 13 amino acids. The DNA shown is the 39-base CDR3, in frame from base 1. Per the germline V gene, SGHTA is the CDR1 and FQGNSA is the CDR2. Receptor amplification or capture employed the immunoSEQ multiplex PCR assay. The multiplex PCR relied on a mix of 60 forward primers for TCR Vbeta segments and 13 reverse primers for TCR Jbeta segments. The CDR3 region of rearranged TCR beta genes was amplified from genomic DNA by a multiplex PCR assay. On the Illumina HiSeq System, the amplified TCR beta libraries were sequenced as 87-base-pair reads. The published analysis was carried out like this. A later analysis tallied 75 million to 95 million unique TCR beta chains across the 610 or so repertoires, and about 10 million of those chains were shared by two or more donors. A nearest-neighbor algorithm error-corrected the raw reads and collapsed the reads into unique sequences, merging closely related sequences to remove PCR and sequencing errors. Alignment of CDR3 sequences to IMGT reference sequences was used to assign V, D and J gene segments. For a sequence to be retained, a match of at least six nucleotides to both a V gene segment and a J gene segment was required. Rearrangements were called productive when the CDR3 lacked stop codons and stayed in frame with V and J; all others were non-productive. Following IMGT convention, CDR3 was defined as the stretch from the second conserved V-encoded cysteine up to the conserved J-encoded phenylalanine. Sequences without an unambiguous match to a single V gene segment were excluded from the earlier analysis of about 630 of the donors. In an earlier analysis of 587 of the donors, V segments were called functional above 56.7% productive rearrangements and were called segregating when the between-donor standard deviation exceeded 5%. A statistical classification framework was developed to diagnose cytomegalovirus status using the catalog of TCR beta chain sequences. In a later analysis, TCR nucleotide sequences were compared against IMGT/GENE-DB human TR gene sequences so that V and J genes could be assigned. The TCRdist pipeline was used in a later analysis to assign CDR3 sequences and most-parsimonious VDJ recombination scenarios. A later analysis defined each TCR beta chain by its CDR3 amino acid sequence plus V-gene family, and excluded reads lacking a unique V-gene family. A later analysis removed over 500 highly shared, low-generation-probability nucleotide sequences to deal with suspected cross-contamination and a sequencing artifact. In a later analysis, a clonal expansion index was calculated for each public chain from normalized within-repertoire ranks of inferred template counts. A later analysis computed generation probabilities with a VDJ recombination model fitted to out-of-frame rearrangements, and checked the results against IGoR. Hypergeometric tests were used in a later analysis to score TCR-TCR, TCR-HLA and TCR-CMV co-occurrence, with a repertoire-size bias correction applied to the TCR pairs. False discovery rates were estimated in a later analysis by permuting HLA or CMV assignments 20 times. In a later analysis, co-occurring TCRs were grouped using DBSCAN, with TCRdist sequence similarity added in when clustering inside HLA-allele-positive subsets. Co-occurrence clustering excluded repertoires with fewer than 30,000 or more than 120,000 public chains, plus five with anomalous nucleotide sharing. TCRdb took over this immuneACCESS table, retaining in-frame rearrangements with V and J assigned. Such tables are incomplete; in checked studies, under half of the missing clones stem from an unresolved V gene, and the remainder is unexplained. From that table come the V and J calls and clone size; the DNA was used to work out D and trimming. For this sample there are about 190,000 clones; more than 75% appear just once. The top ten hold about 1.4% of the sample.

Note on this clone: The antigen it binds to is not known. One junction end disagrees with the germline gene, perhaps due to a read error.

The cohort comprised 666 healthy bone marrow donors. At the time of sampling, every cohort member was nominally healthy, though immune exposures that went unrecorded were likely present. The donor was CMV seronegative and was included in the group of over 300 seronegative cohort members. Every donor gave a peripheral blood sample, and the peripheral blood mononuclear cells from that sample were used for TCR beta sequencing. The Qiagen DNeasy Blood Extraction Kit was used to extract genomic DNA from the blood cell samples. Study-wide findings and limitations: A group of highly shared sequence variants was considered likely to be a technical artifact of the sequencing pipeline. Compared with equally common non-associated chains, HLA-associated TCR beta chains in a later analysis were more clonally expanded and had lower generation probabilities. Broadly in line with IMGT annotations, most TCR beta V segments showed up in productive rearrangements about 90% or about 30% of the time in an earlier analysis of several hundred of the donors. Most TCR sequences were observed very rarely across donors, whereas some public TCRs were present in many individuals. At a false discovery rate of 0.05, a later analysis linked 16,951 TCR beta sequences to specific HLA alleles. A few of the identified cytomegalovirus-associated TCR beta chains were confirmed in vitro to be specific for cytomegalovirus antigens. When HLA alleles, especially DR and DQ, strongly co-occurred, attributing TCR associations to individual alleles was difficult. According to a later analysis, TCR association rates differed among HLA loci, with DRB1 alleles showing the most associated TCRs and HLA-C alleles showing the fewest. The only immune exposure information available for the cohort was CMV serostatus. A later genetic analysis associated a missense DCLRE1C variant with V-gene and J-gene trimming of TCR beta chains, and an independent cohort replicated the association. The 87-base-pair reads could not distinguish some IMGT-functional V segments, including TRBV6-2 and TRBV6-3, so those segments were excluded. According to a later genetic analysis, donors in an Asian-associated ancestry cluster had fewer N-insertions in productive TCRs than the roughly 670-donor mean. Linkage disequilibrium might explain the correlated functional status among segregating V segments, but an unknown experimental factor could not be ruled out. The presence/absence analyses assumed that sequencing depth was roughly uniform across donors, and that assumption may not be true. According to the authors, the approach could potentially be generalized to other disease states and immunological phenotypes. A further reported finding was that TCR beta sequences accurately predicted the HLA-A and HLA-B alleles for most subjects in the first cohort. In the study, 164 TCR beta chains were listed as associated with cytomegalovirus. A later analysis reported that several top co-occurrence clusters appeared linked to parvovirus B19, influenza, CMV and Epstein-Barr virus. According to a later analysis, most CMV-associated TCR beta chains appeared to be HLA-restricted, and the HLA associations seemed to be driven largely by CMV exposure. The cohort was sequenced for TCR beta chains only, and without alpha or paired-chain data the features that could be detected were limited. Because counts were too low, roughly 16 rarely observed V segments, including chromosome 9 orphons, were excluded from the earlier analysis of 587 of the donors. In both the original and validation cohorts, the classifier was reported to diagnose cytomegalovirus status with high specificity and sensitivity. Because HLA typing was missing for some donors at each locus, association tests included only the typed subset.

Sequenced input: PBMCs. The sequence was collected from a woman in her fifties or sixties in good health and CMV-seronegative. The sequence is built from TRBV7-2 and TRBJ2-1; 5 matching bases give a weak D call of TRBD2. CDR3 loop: CAGSLALQNEQFF. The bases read TGTGCCGGCAGCTTAGCGCTCCAGAATGAGCAGTTCTTC.